This TCR beta chain was observed in a study of beta chain features in type 1 diabetes. Expressed TCRB transcripts were sequenced because the isolated RNA had all been reverse transcribed beforehand. Repertoires were generated with immunoSEQ multiplex PCR, while TCRdb's copy carries only in-frame clones and drops some. The sample lists just over 150,000 clones, around 10% occurring once. There are a few counts of this clone. Trimming at V came to 2 bases and at J to 2 bases, leaving 5 bases not matched to a gene. CDR1 LGHNA and CDR2 YSLEER come from the germline V gene. The CDR3 length is 16 residues. The J gene is TRBJ2-2, the V gene TRBV4-3, with 7 bases aligning to TRBD2. Sample: central memory CD4+ T cells from blood. The TCR was taken from a man between 18 and 35 years old in good health. The CDR3 here is CASSQHLADNTGELFF. The DNA for the CDR3 is TGCGCCAGCAGCCAACACCTAGCGGATAACACCGGGGAGCTGTTTTTT.